One sample yielded the 22 T cell receptor beta chains listed below, sequenced in a study of cytomegalovirus exposure and HLA in healthy donors. Primers included in the PCR were 60 Vbeta and 13 Jbeta primers. Data came from immunoSEQ multiplex PCR; TCRdb stores just in-frame clones and leaves some out. This table has fewer than 200,000 clones, around 80% appearing once. The sample was PBMCs. The receptors stem from a woman aged 45-59 years in good health and CMV-seropositive.

In this sample, this clone turned up once. Written as DNA, the CDR3 is TGTGCCAGCCAGTTAGCGGGAAAATACAATGAGCAGTTCTTC. Protein: CASQLAGKYNEQFF. The rearrangement links TRBV19 to TRBJ2-1; 8 bases match TRBD2. Germline assignment: CDR1 LNHDA and CDR2 SQIVND (reference sequence). This CDR3 contains 14 residues. With 9 bases clipped from V and 4 bases from J, the junction kept 8 bases outside the gene matches.

J is TRBJ1-1 and V is TRBV27; 9 nucleotides align to TRBD1. The CDR3 is 20 amino acids. The V gene end was trimmed by 6 bases and the J gene end by 0 bases; junction bases not matched to a gene: 20. CDR1 is MNHEY, CDR2 SMNVEV, per germline (reference sequence). Written as DNA, the CDR3 is TGTGCCAGCAGCCGGCCCCCAGACAGGGGGGTAAAATCCCTGAACACTGAAGCTTTCTTT. Translating it yields CASSRPPDRGVKSLNTEAFF.

A single count supports this clone. This chain connects TRBV11-2 to TRBJ2-5; no definite D call. Per germline, CDR1 SGHAT and CDR2 FQNNGV. Trimming stripped 0 bases from V and 8 bases from J, with 7 bases between. The CDR3 covers 12 residues. Written as DNA, the CDR3 is TGTGCCAGCAGCTTAGATCTCGGTACCCAGTACTTC. It encodes CASSLDLGTQYF.

The chain employs TRBV7-3 and TRBJ2-1; 7 bases agree with TRBD2. The CDR3 is 17 residues long. With 1 base clipped from V and 6 bases from J, the junction kept 12 bases outside the gene matches. The V gene's germline CDR1 is SGHTA and CDR2 FQGTGA. CDR3 region: CASSLIGVWASGNEQFF. The CDR3 bases are TGTGCCAGCAGCTTAATAGGGGTGTGGGCTAGCGGCAATGAGCAGTTCTTC.

This clone was detected only a few times. The chain couples TRBV10-3 to TRBJ2-7, with a tentative D call TRBD2 (5 bases). This CDR3 contains 14 residues. Per the germline V gene, CDR1 is ENHRY and CDR2 is SYGVKD. Trimming took off 4 bases at V and 4 bases at J, with 14 bases between the two ends. The CDR3 is CAISADGLGYEQYF. In DNA form, the CDR3 reads TGTGCCATCAGTGCCGACGGACTTGGGTACGAGCAGTACTTC.

J is TRBJ2-1 and V is TRBV7-8; 8 bases agree with TRBD2. Germline V gives CDR1 SGHVS, CDR2 FQNEAQ. The length of the CDR3 is 18 residues. The ends lost 0 bases at V and 4 bases at J; junction bases unmatched: 11. The CDR3 DNA reads as TGTGCCAGCAGCTTAGCGTCCGGGGGGGGAGGTACGTACAATGAGCAGTTCTTC. Translation: CASSLASGGGGTYNEQFF.

The chain couples TRBV5-1 to TRBJ2-3; D unresolved. V was shortened by 5 bases and J by 0 bases, with 16 bases between the two germline ends. Germline V CDR1 and CDR2: SGHRS, YFSETQ. The CDR3 spans 16 residues. The CDR3 protein is CASSRIGDTSTDTQYF. For the CDR3, the DNA is TGCGCCAGCAGTAGGATAGGCGACACTAGCACAGATACGCAGTATTTT.

The CDR3 protein is CASSGTGYYGYTF. For the CDR3, the DNA is TGTGCCAGCAGTGGGACAGGGTACTATGGCTACACCTTC. The V and J genes are TRBV6-1 and TRBJ1-2, with TRBD1 matching over 8 bases. The V segment lost 4 bases and the J segment 3 bases; nucleotides outside the gene matches: 1. The CDR3 is 13 residues long. The germline CDR1 and CDR2 sequences are MNHNS and SASEGT.

This rearrangement joins TRBV18 to TRBJ2-7; D possibly corresponds to TRBD2 (6 bases). V dropped 6 bases and J dropped 2 bases, with 14 bases sitting between them. This CDR3 is built from 14 residues. Germline values: CDR1 KGHSH, CDR2 LQKENI. The CDR3 nucleotides are TGTGCCAGCTCGTCCCGGGACTTCCCCTACGAGCAGTACTTC. Translation gives CASSSRDFPYEQYF.

J is TRBJ1-5 and V is TRBV19; no clear D. Germline assignment: CDR1 LNHDA and CDR2 SQIVND (reference sequence). The CDR3 spans 12 residues. Trimming took off 2 bases at V and 7 bases at J, with 6 bases between the two ends. This CDR3 is CASSITQQPQHF. The DNA for the CDR3 is TGTGCCAGTAGTATAACCCAGCAGCCCCAGCATTTT.

The chain carries TRBV19 and TRBJ1-1; possible D gene TRBD1, 5 bases. CDR3 length equals 16 residues. The V end lost 5 bases, the J end lost 3 bases, and 19 bases lay between the germline ends. CDR1 is LNHDA, CDR2 SQIVND, per germline (reference sequence). CDR3 nucleotide sequence: TGTGCCAGTAGTCCGCGAAACCGGGGGATGGACACTGAAGCTTTCTTT. Translating gives CASSPRNRGMDTEAFF.

The J gene is TRBJ2-6, the V gene TRBV28, with D possibly being TRBD1 (6 bases). In germline, CDR1 is MDHEN, CDR2 SYDVKM. V lost 1 base and J 0 bases, leaving 13 bases between the germline ends. The CDR3 is 18 amino acids. CDR3 DNA sequence: TGTGCCAGCAGTTTATTCGGCAGGGGTAGCTCTGGGGCCAACGTCCTGACTTTC. This sequence encodes CASSLFGRGSSGANVLTF.

This chain uses TRBV18 with TRBJ1-3; 10 bases align to TRBD1. Germline-derived CDR1 and CDR2 are KGHSH and LQKENI. The junction had 3 bases not matched to a gene; V was cut back by 5 bases and J by 8 bases. This CDR3 has 13 residues. This CDR3 is CASSTGQGDTIYF. CDR3 nucleotide sequence: TGTGCCAGCTCAACTGGACAGGGGGACACCATATATTTT.

The J gene is TRBJ1-1, the V gene TRBV21-1; TRBD1, the table's D call, was not compared with the DNA. TRBV21-1 is an annotated pseudogene. This CDR3 contains 19 residues. Here the CDR3 DNA reads TGTGCCAGCAGCAAAGTGTCCGGGGGACAGGGGGATGTGAACACTGAAGCTTTCTTT. Its protein is CASSKVSGGQGDVNTEAFF.

This chain uses TRBV11-2 with TRBJ1-1; TRBD1 agrees at 7 bases. Germline values: CDR1 SGHAT, CDR2 FQNNGV. The CDR3 has 14 amino acids. Trimming at V came to 5 bases and at J to 4 bases, leaving 7 bases not matched to a gene. CDR3 DNA sequence: TGTGCCAGCAGCCGACAGGGTTCGGTCACTGAAGCTTTCTTT. Translated, it gives CASSRQGSVTEAFF.

This chain uses TRBV19 with TRBJ2-1; D gene unclear. Germline V gene sequence: CDR1 LNHDA, CDR2 SQIVND (reference sequence). Trimming shortened V by 2 bases and J by 3 bases, and 8 bases separated the two germline ends. This CDR3 region has 14 residues. CDR3 amino acids: CASSISSDYNEQFF. The DNA of the CDR3 is TGTGCCAGTAGTATATCATCAGACTACAATGAGCAGTTCTTC.

The chain has TRBV11-3 and TRBJ2-1, with 9 bases lining up with TRBD2. With V trimmed by 4 bases and J by 5 bases, 15 bases remained unmatched. This CDR3 spans 18 amino acids. The V gene's germline CDR1 is SGHNT and CDR2 YENEEA. CDR3 amino acids: CASSSRFGLAGRNNEQFF. In DNA, the CDR3 is TGTGCCAGCAGCTCCAGATTCGGGCTAGCGGGGCGGAACAATGAGCAGTTCTTC. Variable domain in full (rest from reference TRBV11-3 and TRBJ2-1): EAGVVQSPRYKIIEKKQPVAFWCNPISGHNTLYWYLQNLGQGPELLIRYENEEAVDDSQLPKDRFSAERLKGVDSTLKIQPAELGDSAVYLCASSSRFGLAGRNNEQFFGPGTRLTVL.

V is TRBV27 and J is TRBJ2-6; D ambiguous. The CDR3 has 15 amino acids. Looked up from germline, CDR1 is MNHEY and CDR2 is SMNVEV (reference sequence). The germline V and J ends were trimmed by 4 bases and 0 bases, with 7 bases remaining between them. CDR3 sequence: CASSSSDSGANVLTF. The CDR3 nucleotides read TGTGCCAGCAGTTCCAGCGACTCTGGGGCCAACGTCCTGACTTTC.

The rearrangement uses TRBV6-1 and TRBJ2-7, with D tentatively TRBD1 (5 bases). Per the germline V gene, CDR1 is MNHNS and CDR2 is SASEGT. V lost 6 bases and J lost 2, with 17 bases in between. The CDR3 sequence is 15 residues long. DNA for the CDR3: TGTGCCAGCAGAGGGTTTCAGGGAAGTACCTACGAGCAGTACTTC. Residues: CASRGFQGSTYEQYF.

This chain uses TRBV4-2 with TRBJ1-2; D ambiguous. The CDR3 runs to 17 residues. Germline V CDR1 and CDR2: LGHNA, YNFKEQ. The germline V and J ends were trimmed by 0 bases and 6 bases, with 20 bases remaining between them. CDR3 protein: CASSQDPGGLGGDGYTF. The CDR3 region has the DNA TGTGCCAGCAGCCAAGACCCCGGAGGGTTGGGTGGTGATGGCTACACCTTC.

CDR3 nucleotides: TGTGCCAGCTCAACCGGTGGGACAGCCTACGAGCAGTACTTC. It yields the protein CASSTGGTAYEQYF. The V gene is TRBV18, the J gene TRBJ2-7, with 7 bases that match TRBD1. Losses at the gene ends were 5 bases for V and 2 bases for J; bases not matched to a gene: 6. The CDR3 spans 14 residues. The germline V gene has CDR1 KGHSH and CDR2 LQKENI.

The chain is built from TRBV29-1 and TRBJ1-5, with D possibly being TRBD1 (6 bases). Trimming removed 7 bases at V and 3 bases at J, with 16 bases between. Per germline, CDR1 SQVTM and CDR2 ANQGSEA. The CDR3 covers 14 residues. CDR3 bases: TGCAGCGCCTCGCGGGGGGGCGCCAATCAGCCCCAGCATTTT. Translating gives CSASRGGANQPQHF.